The 27 T cell receptor beta chains listed next were all sequenced from one sample in a study of CD8+ T cells in alopecia areata. Regarding treatment: oral pan-JAK inhibitor, 5-10 mg twice daily. The authors extracted RNA and reverse transcribed it into cDNA as the sequencing template. The repertoire was sequenced with immunoSEQ multiplex PCR; TCRdb's copy has only in-frame clones and lacks some. The sample comprises about 120,000 clones, around 54% of which are singletons, and 3% to 4% rests with the top ten. The material was CD4+ T cells sorted from blood, obtained at week 24, from a patient treated with tofacitinib. Receptors originate from a human donor with alopecia areata.

Note on this clone: The same CDR3 can be traced to other DNA sequences in this sample. The rearrangement uses TRBV5-4 and TRBJ2-1, with TRBD2 matching 7 bases. With V trimmed by 0 bases and J by 0 bases, 0 bases remained unmatched. CDR3 size: 15 residues. Germline assignment: CDR1 SGHNT and CDR2 YYREEE (reference sequence). The CDR3 loop is CASSLGGSSYNEQFF. The CDR3, as DNA: TGTGCCAGCAGCTTGGGCGGGAGCTCCTACAATGAGCAGTTCTTC.

CDR3 protein: CASSSTGANSPLHF. The CDR3, as DNA: TGCGCCAGCAGCTCGACAGGGGCAAATTCACCCCTCCACTTT. V usage is TRBV5-1 and J usage is TRBJ1-6, with 8 bases fitting TRBD1. The CDR3 covers 14 residues. V gave up 3 bases and J gave up 7 bases; unmatched junction bases: 3. From germline, CDR1 is SGHRS and CDR2 YFSETQ.

V gene TRBV30 combines with J gene TRBJ1-5; no firm D call. The V gene lost 2 bases and the J gene lost 7 bases, with 15 bases spanning the gap. The germline V gene encodes CDR1 GTSNPN and CDR2 SVGIG (reference sequence). The CDR3 sequence is 14 residues long. DNA of the CDR3: TGTGCCTGGAGTTACGGGAGCGGAGGACAGCCCCAGCATTTT. It codes for CAWSYGSGGQPQHF.

This chain connects TRBV5-1 to TRBJ2-5; tentative D call: TRBD2 (5 bases). The length of the CDR3 is 14 residues. Germline V CDR1 and CDR2: SGHRS, YFSETQ. Trimming stripped 1 base from V and 7 bases from J, with 14 bases between. Written as DNA, the CDR3 is TGCGCCAGCAGCTTGTTAGTAAGCGGTGGGACCCAGTACTTC. Protein: CASSLLVSGGTQYF.

This clone was detected only a few times. The chain employs TRBV9 and TRBJ2-3; tentative D call: TRBD1 (5 bases). This CDR3 region has 15 residues. The germline V and J ends were trimmed by 0 bases and 4 bases, with 12 bases remaining between them. CDR1 and CDR2 (germline): SGDLS, YYNGEE. CDR3 in DNA: TGTGCCAGCAGCGTAGGCCCCCAGGGATCAGATACGCAGTATTTT. It encodes CASSVGPQGSDTQYF. The whole variable domain, filled in from reference TRBV9 and TRBJ2-3, reads DSGVTQTPKHLITATGQRVTLRCSPRSGDLSVYWYQQSLDQGLQFLIQYYNGEERAKGNILERFSAQQFPDLHSELNLSSLELGDSALYFCASSVGPQGSDTQYFGPGTRLTVL.

Only one count was recorded for this clone. The rearrangement links TRBV7-9 to TRBJ1-2, with 7 bases identical to TRBD1. The CDR3 has 16 residues. CDR1 SEHNR and CDR2 FQNEAQ come from the germline V gene (reference sequence). V lost 5 bases, J lost 2 bases, and 11 bases stayed unmatched. CDR3 protein: CASSAKQGRDNYGYTF. The CDR3 DNA reads as TGTGCCAGCAGCGCCAAACAGGGGCGTGACAACTATGGCTACACCTTC. The full variable domain, completed using reference TRBV7-9 and TRBJ1-2, is DTGVSQNPRHKITKRGQNVTFRCDPISEHNRLYWYRQTLGQGPEFLTYFQNEAQLEKSRLLSDRFSAERPKGSFSTLEIQRTEQGDSAMYLCASSAKQGRDNYGYTFGSGTRLTVV.

V is TRBV25-1 and J is TRBJ2-5; the match to TRBD1 covers 8 bases. V lost 5 bases, J lost 1 base, and 9 bases stayed unmatched. The CDR3 has 16 amino acids. Germline CDR1 and CDR2: MGHDK and SYGVNS. The CDR3 DNA follows: TGTGCCAGCAGTAATGGCCCCGGACAGGGCCAAGAGACCCAGTACTTC. This encodes CASSNGPGQGQETQYF.

The chain has TRBV2 and TRBJ1-5; tentatively, D is TRBD1 (5 bases). The CDR3 is 14 amino acids. The V gene's germline CDR1 is SNHLY and CDR2 FYNNEI. The ends were cut back, 6 bases at V and 0 bases at J, with 9 bases in the middle. The CDR3 DNA reads TGTGCCAGCAGCCGGGACCGTAGCAATCAGCCCCAGCATTTT. This sequence encodes CASSRDRSNQPQHF.

J is TRBJ2-3 and V is TRBV2; D gene ambiguous. Between the trimmed V and J ends, which lost 2 bases and 2 bases, there was a span of 11 bases. CDR1 and CDR2 from the germline V gene are SNHLY and FYNNEI. This CDR3 region has 15 residues. The CDR3 spells CASSELGSPTDTQYF. Written as DNA, the CDR3 is TGTGCCAGCAGTGAATTGGGGTCCCCCACAGATACGCAGTATTTT. Full variable domain (outside the CDR3, taken from reference TRBV2 and TRBJ2-3): EPEVTQTPSHQVTQMGQEVILRCVPISNHLYFYWYRQILGQKVEFLVSFYNNEISEKSEIFDDQFSVERPDGSNFTLKIRSTKLEDSAMYFCASSELGSPTDTQYFGPGTRLTVL.

The CDR3: CASGLALGQGVPYEQYF. The CDR3, as DNA: TGTGCTAGTGGTTTGGCCCTTGGACAGGGGGTCCCCTACGAGCAGTACTTC. V is TRBV12-5 and J is TRBJ2-7, with 10 positions matching TRBD1. There are 17 residues in the CDR3. From germline, CDR1 is LGHNT and CDR2 FRNRAP. V gave up 1 base and J gave up 2 bases; unmatched junction bases: 8.

CDR3 amino acids: CASSYGTGGTLQGSYEQYF. CDR3 in DNA: TGCGCCAGCAGCTACGGGACAGGGGGCACTCTCCAGGGGTCCTACGAGCAGTACTTC. The V call is TRBV5-1, the J call TRBJ2-7; TRBD1 matches 12 bases. This CDR3 has 19 amino acids. The V and J ends lost 3 bases and 1 base, in that order; junction bases with no gene match: 14. The germline V gene has CDR1 SGHRS and CDR2 YFSETQ.

This clone was found a few times. The chain has TRBV4-1 and TRBJ1-2; D gene unclear. The germline V and J ends were trimmed by 0 bases and 4 bases, with 12 bases remaining between them. Germline V gives CDR1 MGHRA, CDR2 YSYEKL. This CDR3 is built from 15 residues. This CDR3 reads CASSQDGSPSYGYTF. The DNA of the CDR3 is TGCGCCAGCAGCCAAGACGGCAGCCCCTCCTATGGCTACACCTTC.

The chain combines TRBV29-1 with TRBJ2-7; 9 nucleotides agree with TRBD1. With 6 bases clipped from V and 2 bases from J, the junction kept 2 bases outside the gene matches. The CDR3 has 12 amino acids. In germline, CDR1 is SQVTM, CDR2 ANQGSEA. The CDR3: CSVGTGPYEQYF. CDR3 in DNA: TGCAGCGTGGGGACAGGGCCCTACGAGCAGTACTTC.

This rearrangement joins TRBV7-2 to TRBJ2-1, with unresolved D. The germline gives CDR1 SGHTA, CDR2 FQGNSA. With 5 bases removed from V and 4 bases from J, the gap between germline ends came to 9 bases. This CDR3 contains 13 residues. The CDR3 DNA is TGTGCCAGCAGCACCTCTAGATACAATGAGCAGTTCTTC. Protein sequence: CASSTSRYNEQFF.

The rearrangement links TRBV18 to TRBJ1-2; no reliable D call. V was cut by 6 bases and J by 5 bases, with 22 bases left in between. CDR1 and CDR2 (germline): KGHSH, LQKENI. The CDR3 is 16 amino acids. The CDR3 loop is CASSPGGSSKNYGYTF. The CDR3 nucleotides are TGTGCCAGCTCCCCGGGCGGAAGTTCTAAGAATTATGGCTACACCTTC.

The rearrangement uses TRBV9 and TRBJ2-4; D is unclear. Trimming cost V 4 bases and J 0 bases, with 8 bases left between them. CDR1 and CDR2 from the germline V gene are SGDLS and YYNGEE. The CDR3 loop spans 14 amino acids. CDR3 nucleotides: TGTGCCAGCAGCCCCCAGGTAGCCAAAAACATTCAGTACTTC. This gives the protein CASSPQVAKNIQYF.

This clone was seen only once. The genes are TRBV5-1 and TRBJ2-7, with D possibly being TRBD2 (5 bases). The CDR3 runs 11 residues. Per the germline V gene, CDR1 is SGHRS and CDR2 is YFSETQ. Between the trimmed V and J ends, which lost 4 bases and 5 bases, there was a span of 7 bases. The CDR3 loop is CASSKRDEQYF. For the CDR3, the DNA is TGCGCCAGCAGCAAGAGGGACGAGCAGTACTTC.

J is TRBJ2-3 and V is TRBV11-3; TRBD2 matches at 12 bases. The trim removed 3 bases at V and 3 bases at J, leaving 16 bases unmatched. Germline CDR1 is SGHNT and CDR2 is YENEEA. CDR3 size: 20 residues. CDR3 residues: CASSLVLAGGLPTLTDTQYF. In nucleotides, the CDR3 is TGTGCCAGCAGCTTGGTACTAGCGGGGGGCCTCCCTACACTTACAGATACGCAGTATTTT.

This CDR3 is CASTDGGGEQFF. The CDR3 coding sequence is TGTGCCAGCACCGACGGCGGTGGTGAGCAGTTCTTC. The chain is built from TRBV9 and TRBJ2-1; no definite D call. This CDR3 has 12 amino acids. Trimming left V 6 bases short and J 9 bases short, with 13 bases between. Germline CDR1 and CDR2: SGDLS and YYNGEE.

The V call is TRBV12-5, the J call TRBJ1-3; D may be TRBD1 (5 bases). The CDR3 has 17 amino acids. Germline CDR1 LGHNT, CDR2 FRNRAP. The germline V and J ends were trimmed by 0 bases and 2 bases, with 14 bases remaining between them. Here the CDR3 reads CASGLVLGRVAGNTIYF. The CDR3 DNA is TGTGCTAGTGGTTTGGTACTCGGCAGGGTGGCTGGAAACACCATATATTTT.

This clone has only a few counts. The V and J genes are TRBV7-9 and TRBJ2-5; D is uncertain. Per the germline V gene, CDR1 is SEHNR and CDR2 is FQNEAQ (reference sequence). V gave up 4 bases and J gave up 5 bases, with 5 bases separating them. The CDR3 runs to 11 residues. CDR3 bases: TGTGCCAGCAGCTCTGGGGAGACCCAGTACTTC. Its translation is CASSSGETQYF.

This clone was counted only a few times. The sample holds other DNA sequences that translate to the same CDR3. This chain's CDR3 is CAWSVGGNQPQHF. The CDR3, as DNA: TGTGCCTGGAGTGTGGGTGGCAATCAGCCCCAGCATTTT. This rearrangement joins TRBV30 to TRBJ1-5, with unresolved D. The CDR3 length is 13 residues. CDR1 GTSNPN and CDR2 SVGIG come from the germline V gene (reference sequence). With 0 bases removed from V and 2 bases from J, the gap between germline ends came to 5 bases.

V is TRBV7-9 and J is TRBJ2-3, with 10 bases fitting TRBD2. This CDR3 is 14 amino acids long. Germline V gives CDR1 SEHNR, CDR2 FQNEAQ (reference sequence). The trim removed 5 bases at V and 4 bases at J, leaving 3 bases unmatched. The CDR3 sequence: CASSTGLAADTQYF. Here the CDR3 DNA reads TGTGCCAGCAGCACCGGACTAGCGGCAGATACGCAGTATTTT.

This clone came up a few times. The chain employs TRBV6-5 and TRBJ2-3, with D perhaps TRBD1 or TRBD2 (5 bases each). Germline assignment: CDR1 MNHEY and CDR2 SVGAGI. Trimming took 2 bases from V and 8 from J, leaving 8 bases between them. This CDR3 comprises 12 residues. CDR3 coding DNA: TGTGCCAGCAGTTACGTTGGGGGTACGCAGTATTTT. Translated, it gives CASSYVGGTQYF.

The chain is built from TRBV30 and TRBJ1-1; maybe TRBD1 (6 bases). The length of the CDR3 is 15 residues. CDR1 and CDR2 (germline): GTSNPN, SVGIG (reference sequence). The ends were cut back, 0 bases at V and 1 base at J, with 12 bases in the middle. CDR3 residues: CAWSVFGGANTEAFF. DNA of the CDR3: TGTGCCTGGAGTGTTTTTGGGGGGGCGAACACTGAAGCTTTCTTT.

The chain recombines TRBV25-1 with TRBJ1-6; TRBD1 matches 8 bases. V shed 3 bases and J 6 bases; nucleotides not matched to a gene: 7. Germline values: CDR1 MGHDK, CDR2 SYGVNS. The CDR3 contains 16 residues. CDR3 sequence (DNA): TGTGCCAGCAGTGATTCCCTAACAGGGGGTAATTCACCCCTCCACTTT. The encoded protein is CASSDSLTGGNSPLHF.

The table lists this clone with a few counts. For the CDR3, the DNA is TGCAGCGTTGGGACTAGCGGCTACAATGAGCAGTTCTTC. Translation gives CSVGTSGYNEQFF. The V call is TRBV29-1, the J call TRBJ2-1, with 10 bases identical to TRBD2. Trimming removed 4 bases from V and 3 bases from J; junction bases left unmatched: 0. From germline, CDR1 is SQVTM and CDR2 ANQGSEA. The CDR3 is made up of 13 amino acids.